This paragraph reports one T cell receptor beta chain. Its antigen is undetermined. This sample was included in a study of beta chain features in type 1 diabetes. Study-level results: Shorter templates might be favored by PCR, and equally so in patients and in controls. TCRB repertoires of naive, central memory and Treg cells appeared more similar among patients than among healthy donors. Patients with type 1 diabetes carried fewer insertions and had more deletions at their VDJ junctions.

Every single donor gave one heparinised blood draw, and these averaged around 0.12 L. The CDR3 is 14 amino acids. Per germline, CDR1 SGHDN and CDR2 FVKESK. Trimming pared 5 bases from V and 6 bases from J, leaving 14 bases between. The sequenced template was cDNA made from the entire isolated RNA. Sequenced by immunoSEQ multiplex PCR; TCRdb stores in-frame clones only, minus some. Of hundreds of thousands of clones in the sample, roughly 12% are singletons; the top ten hold around 0.015%. The sequencing input was naive CD4+ T cells from blood. The receptor comes from a man in his late teens or twenties in good health. The chain recombines TRBV14 with TRBJ2-1, with D tentatively TRBD2 (6 bases). CDR3 DNA sequence: TGTGCCAGCAGCGCCCTTGGGGGGATCAATGAGCAGTTCTTC. Protein: CASSALGGINEQFF.